This T cell receptor (beta chain) originates from a study of cytomegalovirus exposure and HLA in healthy donors. The PCR used 60 Vbeta and 13 Jbeta primers. Assay used: immunoSEQ multiplex PCR; TCRdb lists only in-frame clones, some missing. The sample holds roughly 190,000 clones; approximately 77% are singletons and the top ten take 3.4%. The V end lost 0 bases, the J end lost 0 bases, and 5 bases lay between the germline ends. Germline V gene lookup returns CDR1 GTSNPN and CDR2 SVGIG (reference sequence). This CDR3 region has 13 residues. This clonotype originated in a man between 40 and 49 years old in good health and CMV-seropositive. Sequencing was carried out using PBMCs. This chain uses TRBV30 with TRBJ1-1, with no clear D. CDR3 sequence: CAWSVVVNTEAFF. DNA of the CDR3: TGTGCCTGGAGTGTGGTAGTGAACACTGAAGCTTTCTTT. The whole variable domain, remainder taken from reference TRBV30 and TRBJ1-1, is SQTIHQWPATLVQPVGSPLSLECTVEGTSNPNLYWYRQAAGRGLQLLFYSVGIGQISSEVPQNLSASRPQDRQFILSSKKLLLSDSGFYLCAWSVVVNTEAFFGQGTRLTVV.